The 23 T cell receptor beta chains below all came from one sample that was sequenced in a study of blood T cell repertoires in COVID-19. Sequencing used immunoSEQ multiplex PCR; TCRdb keeps in-frame clones, though not all of them. The profile shows approximately 220,000 clones, around 84% of them singletons. The sample comprised peripheral blood. The receptors originated from a woman aged 55-70 years who had recovered from COVID-19.

V usage is TRBV25-1 and J usage is TRBJ1-2; TRBD1 matches 8 bases. Germline V CDR1 and CDR2: MGHDK, SYGVNS. V shed 4 bases, J shed 4 bases, and the junction held 5 bases outside the gene matches. The CDR3 has 14 residues. The CDR3 loop reads CASSARGLVYGYTF. The CDR3, as DNA: TGTGCCAGCAGTGCCAGGGGGCTGGTCTATGGCTACACCTTC.

The chain employs TRBV5-6 and TRBJ1-2; 9 positions agree with TRBD1. The CDR3 extends over 15 amino acids. Losses at the gene ends were 0 bases for V and 8 bases for J; bases not matched to a gene: 8. CDR1 and CDR2 from the germline V gene are SGHDT and YYEEEE. CDR3 residues: CASSLAGQGWNGYTF. DNA for the CDR3: TGTGCCAGCAGCTTGGCCGGACAGGGGTGGAACGGCTACACCTTC.

J is TRBJ2-3 and V is TRBV27; 8 nucleotides align to TRBD2. The CDR3 is made up of 16 amino acids. Germline lookup yields CDR1 MNHEY and CDR2 SMNVEV (reference sequence). J lost 3 bases, V lost 6 bases, and 11 bases had no gene match. Here the CDR3 DNA reads TGTGCCAGCAGCCGTAGGCAGCGACTAGCGACAGATACGCAGTATTTT. It translates to CASSRRQRLATDTQYF.

V and J are TRBV7-9 and TRBJ2-1; TRBD1 matches 9 bases. Germline V gives CDR1 SEHNR, CDR2 FQNEAQ (reference sequence). The CDR3 consists of 15 residues. Unmatched junction bases numbered 10, after V lost 5 bases and J lost 8 bases. The CDR3 spells CASSTPRDRAHEQFF. CDR3 bases: TGTGCCAGCAGCACACCCCGGGACAGGGCCCATGAGCAGTTCTTC.

The rearrangement links TRBV27 to TRBJ1-5; possible D gene TRBD1, 5 bases. The CDR3 runs to 13 residues. The germline CDR1 and CDR2 sequences are MNHEY and SMNVEV (reference sequence). Deletions cut 3 bases from V and 7 bases from J, with 10 bases between. CDR3 amino acids: CASSFLDTQPQHF. In DNA, the CDR3 is TGTGCCAGCAGTTTCCTGGACACACAGCCCCAGCATTTT.

This chain uses TRBV5-1 with TRBJ1-2; D gene unclear. The CDR3 is made up of 13 amino acids. Trimming removed 0 bases from V and 5 bases from J, with 8 bases in between. Germline V gene lookup returns CDR1 SGHRS and CDR2 YFSETQ. CDR3 loop: CASSLGREYGYTF. As DNA, the CDR3 is TGCGCCAGCAGCTTGGGGAGAGAATATGGCTACACCTTC.

The chain uses TRBV6-6 and TRBJ2-5, with D unclear. Between the trimmed V and J ends, which lost 7 bases and 2 bases, there was a span of 14 bases. CDR1 is MNHNY, CDR2 SVGAGI, per germline (reference sequence). This CDR3 has 14 amino acids. CDR3 DNA: TGTGCCAGCATTGAATTCGAGTGGCAAGAGACCCAGTACTTC. Translating gives CASIEFEWQETQYF.

The V and J genes are TRBV7-3 and TRBJ2-2, with D hard to call. CDR3 length: 15 residues. V lost 2 bases to trimming and J lost 4 bases, with 11 bases between them. Germline V gene sequence: CDR1 SGHTA, CDR2 FQGTGA. This CDR3 reads CASSLDRPGTGELFF. In DNA form, the CDR3 reads TGTGCCAGCAGCTTAGACCGTCCAGGCACCGGGGAGCTGTTTTTT.

The rearrangement joins TRBV1 to TRBJ1-1. TRBV1 counts as a pseudogene. This CDR3 spans 13 amino acids. The DNA of the CDR3 is TGCACCAGCAGCCAACGGGAGGGCACTGAAGCTTTCTTT. Translating it yields CTSSQREGTEAFF.

The chain employs TRBV9 and TRBJ2-1, with 9 bases lining up with TRBD1. With V trimmed by 3 bases and J by 4 bases, 8 bases remained unmatched. The CDR3 has 16 amino acids. In germline, CDR1 is SGDLS, CDR2 YYNGEE. CDR3 in amino acids: CASSATGTGLYNEQFF. The CDR3 DNA sequence: TGTGCCAGCAGCGCCACCGGGACAGGGCTGTACAATGAGCAGTTCTTC.

In this sample, this clone turned up once. The chain is built from TRBV27 and TRBJ2-7, with a weak D call TRBD2 (7 bases). Germline-derived CDR1 and CDR2 are MNHEY and SMNVEV (reference sequence). The CDR3 sequence is 17 residues long. The germline V and J ends were trimmed by 0 bases and 3 bases, with 18 bases remaining between them. In DNA, the CDR3 is TGTGCCAGCAGTTTATCGGGGGGGCCTAGCATCCTCTACGAGCAGTACTTC. Its protein product is CASSLSGGPSILYEQYF.

Worth noting for this clone: At one end, the junction sequence differs from germline, possibly due to a read error. The V gene is TRBV12-3 or TRBV12-4, the J gene TRBJ2-5, with D maybe TRBD2 (5 bases). The CDR3 is made up of 13 amino acids. In nucleotides, the CDR3 is TGTGCCAGCAGTTTTACTAGAAAAGAGGCCCAGTACTTC. It specifies CASSFTRKEAQYF.

This chain joins TRBV3-1 (or the pseudogene TRBV3-2) and TRBJ1-2; 10 bases are shared with TRBD1. The CDR3 totals 15 residues. CDR1 is LGHDT and CDR2 is YNNKEL in the germline V gene (reference sequence). The V and J ends lost 4 bases and 5 bases, in that order; junction bases with no gene match: 7. The DNA of the CDR3 is TGTGCCAGCAGCCTAGGACGACAGGGGGCTTATGGCTACACCTTC. Amino acids: CASSLGRQGAYGYTF.

This chain connects TRBV12-5 to TRBJ2-7; 7 bases agree with TRBD1. The CDR3 is made up of 13 amino acids. V trimming: 4 bases; J trimming: 6 bases; junction bases outside the gene matches: 6. CDR1 and CDR2 (germline): LGHNT, FRNRAP. DNA for the CDR3: TGTGCTAGTGGTTCGGGACAGAGGGTCGAGCAGTACTTC. Translated, it gives CASGSGQRVEQYF. Combining the CDR3 with reference TRBV12-5 and TRBJ2-7 gives the whole variable domain DARVTQTPRHKVTEMGQEVTMRCQPILGHNTVFWYRQTMMQGLELLAYFRNRAPLDDSGMPKDRFSAEMPDATLATLKIQPSEPRDSAVYFCASGSGQRVEQYFGPGTRLTVT.

The chain uses TRBV7-3 and TRBJ2-2, with 10 positions matching TRBD2. The germline CDR1 and CDR2 sequences are SGHTA and FQGTGA. The CDR3 sequence is 18 residues long. V shed 1 base and J 0 bases; nucleotides not matched to a gene: 5. In DNA form, the CDR3 reads TGTGCCAGCAGCTTAAACCCAGCGGGGGGGCCGAACACCGGGGAGCTGTTTTTT. Protein sequence: CASSLNPAGGPNTGELFF.

The chain employs TRBV5-1 and TRBJ1-6, with D unclear. Germline V gives CDR1 SGHRS, CDR2 YFSETQ. Deletions cut 0 bases from V and 8 bases from J, with 9 bases between. The CDR3 extends over 14 amino acids. CDR3 in amino acids: CASSLGQLDSPLHF. The CDR3 coding sequence is TGCGCCAGCAGCTTGGGACAACTGGATTCACCCCTCCACTTT.

The table lists this clone with a few counts. This chain links TRBV24-1 with TRBJ2-1, with 11 positions matching TRBD2. CDR1 is KGHDR and CDR2 is SFDVKD in the germline V gene. The CDR3 length is 14 residues. V gave up 10 bases and J gave up 8 bases; unmatched junction bases: 9. The CDR3 spells CATPIAGGTDEQFF. CDR3 sequence (DNA): TGTGCCACTCCGATAGCGGGGGGGACGGATGAGCAGTTCTTC.

Comments on this clone: The same CDR3 can be traced to other DNA sequences in this sample. The gene calls are TRBV29-1 and TRBJ1-3; D is ambiguous. Trimming cost V 6 bases and J 3 bases, with 6 bases left between them. CDR1 and CDR2 from the germline V gene are SQVTM and ANQGSEA. The CDR3 contains 11 residues. Here the CDR3 reads CSVLVGNTIYF. CDR3 sequence (DNA): TGCAGCGTACTGGTTGGAAACACCATATATTTT.

This clone was seen a single time. The chain combines TRBV10-3 with TRBJ2-1; TRBD2 might be the D (5 bases). The germline CDR1 and CDR2 sequences are ENHRY and SYGVKD. This CDR3 comprises 16 residues. Trimming left V 6 bases short and J 7 bases short, with 22 bases between. The CDR3 sequence: CAIREGGTDRDNEQFF. The CDR3 nucleotides read TGTGCCATCAGAGAAGGCGGAACGGACCGGGATAATGAGCAGTTCTTC.

The V and J genes are TRBV2 and TRBJ1-1; 8 bases agree with TRBD1. The CDR3 contains 11 residues. The J segment lost 11 bases and the V segment lost 6 bases, leaving 5 bases of the junction unmatched. Germline V CDR1 and CDR2: SNHLY, FYNNEI. The CDR3 nucleotides read TGTGCCAGCAGACCGAACAGGGGGGCTTTCTTT. Translation gives CASRPNRGAFF.

CDR3 sequence: CASSYSSDRGDYGYTF. The CDR3 DNA is TGTGCCAGCAGTTACTCTTCGGACAGGGGGGACTATGGCTACACCTTC. The V and J genes are TRBV6-5 and TRBJ1-2; 10 bases agree with TRBD1. V shed 0 bases and J 3 bases; nucleotides not matched to a gene: 4. This CDR3 has 16 residues. Germline CDR1 is MNHEY and CDR2 is SVGAGI.

This sequence joins TRBV4-1 and TRBJ1-5; 12 bases line up with TRBD1. With 3 bases clipped from V and 7 bases from J, the junction kept 10 bases outside the gene matches. The CDR3 is made up of 17 amino acids. Germline V gives CDR1 MGHRA, CDR2 YSYEKL. The CDR3 nucleotides read TGCGCCAGCAGCCATGGGACAGGGGGCCCGGGGAACCAGCCCCAGCATTTT. It yields the protein CASSHGTGGPGNQPQHF.

The CDR3 DNA reads as TGTGCCAGCAGCCCACTAGCGGGGGGGAAGGGAAATACGCAGTATTTT. Its translation is CASSPLAGGKGNTQYF. The J gene is TRBJ2-3, the V gene TRBV9; 13 nucleotides agree with TRBD2. J lost 7 bases, V lost 4 bases, and 9 bases had no gene match. Germline loops: CDR1 SGDLS, CDR2 YYNGEE. CDR3 length equals 16 residues.